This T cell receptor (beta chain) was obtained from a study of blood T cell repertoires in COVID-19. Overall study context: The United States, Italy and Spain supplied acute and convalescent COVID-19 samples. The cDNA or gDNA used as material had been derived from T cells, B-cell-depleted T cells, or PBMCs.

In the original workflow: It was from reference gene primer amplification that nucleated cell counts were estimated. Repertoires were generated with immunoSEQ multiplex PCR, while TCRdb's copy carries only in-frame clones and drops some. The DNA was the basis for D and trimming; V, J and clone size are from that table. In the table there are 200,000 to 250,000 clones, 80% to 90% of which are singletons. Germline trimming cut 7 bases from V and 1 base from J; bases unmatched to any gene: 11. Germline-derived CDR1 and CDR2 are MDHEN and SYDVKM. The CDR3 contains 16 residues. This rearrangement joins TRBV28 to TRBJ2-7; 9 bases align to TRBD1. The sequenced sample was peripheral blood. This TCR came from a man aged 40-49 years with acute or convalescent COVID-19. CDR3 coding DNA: TGTGCCAGCACCCAGACAGGGGGTATAAGGTCCTACGAGCAGTACTTC. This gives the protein CASTQTGGIRSYEQYF.